The 19 T cell receptor beta chains below come from one sample, sequenced in a study of OX40 agonist ivuxolimab in advanced cancers. Only in-frame clones appear in the TCRdb table, and some are missing; sequencing was by immunoSEQ multiplex PCR. The sample carries about 13,000 clones, 75% to 90% recorded once. Material: CD4+ or CD8+ T cells sorted from blood, obtained in a trial of the OX40 agonist ivuxolimab. The receptor set was obtained from an adult with an advanced solid tumor such as melanoma, head and neck, liver or kidney cancer.

Here the CDR3 DNA reads TGCGCCAGCAGCCAAGAAACCGAGGAGTTGGCTGAAGCTTTCTTT. As protein: CASSQETEELAEAFF. This chain joins TRBV4-1 and TRBJ1-1; D not certain. This CDR3 spans 15 amino acids. Trimming removed 0 bases at V and 6 bases at J, with 14 bases between. Germline lookup yields CDR1 MGHRA and CDR2 YSYEKL.

The CDR3 DNA reads TGTGCCAGCAGCCCCGTCCTAGGACTTTCGAACACCGGGGAGCTGTTTTTT. It encodes CASSPVLGLSNTGELFF. The chain has TRBV11-2 and TRBJ2-2, with TRBD2 as a possible D gene (5 bases). This CDR3 is built from 17 residues. V was clipped by 5 bases and J by 0 bases, with 16 bases between them. Germline V gene data show CDR1 as SGHAT and CDR2 as FQNNGV.

The J gene is TRBJ2-5, the V gene TRBV5-1, with TRBD2 matching over 8 bases. With 4 bases clipped from V and 1 base from J, the junction kept 12 bases outside the gene matches. Germline lookup yields CDR1 SGHRS and CDR2 YFSETQ. The CDR3 is made up of 17 amino acids. The CDR3 sequence is CASSPGGGRRIQETQYF. The CDR3 region has the DNA TGCGCCAGCAGCCCCGGGGGGGGCCGACGTATCCAAGAGACCCAGTACTTC.

The CDR3 DNA is TGTGCCAGCAGCCCAAGTGCTAGCGGGAGATTCAACCCCGGCAATGAGCAGTTCTTC. Protein product: CASSPSASGRFNPGNEQFF. The chain recombines TRBV14 with TRBJ2-1; 10 bases are a match to TRBD2. This CDR3 contains 19 residues. CDR1 is SGHDN, CDR2 FVKESK, per germline. J lost 6 bases, V lost 4 bases, and 18 bases had no gene match.

The chain is built from TRBV7-6 and TRBJ2-5, with 8 bases aligning to TRBD2. V gave up 2 bases and J gave up 2 bases; unmatched junction bases: 10. The CDR3 length is 17 residues. Germline-derived CDR1 and CDR2 are SGHVS and FNYEAQ. The CDR3 reads CASSLTVSGVDQETQYF. Here the CDR3 DNA reads TGTGCCAGCAGCTTAACCGTTAGCGGGGTAGATCAAGAGACCCAGTACTTC.

The V gene is TRBV4-2, the J gene TRBJ1-4; D unclear. V was trimmed by 1 base and J by 8 bases, leaving 8 bases between them. Per germline, CDR1 LGHNA and CDR2 YNFKEQ. This CDR3 region has 13 residues. CDR3 coding DNA: TGTGCCAGCAGCCAAGGGGCCGGGGAAAAACTGTTTTTT. As protein: CASSQGAGEKLFF.

This chain uses TRBV4-1 with TRBJ2-7; D gene unclear. V lost 3 bases, J lost 3 bases, and 9 bases lay in between. The CDR3 sequence is 13 residues long. Germline assignment: CDR1 MGHRA and CDR2 YSYEKL. The CDR3, as DNA: TGCGCCAGCAGCCATGATCCCAACTACGAGCAGTACTTC. Translated, it gives CASSHDPNYEQYF.

V is TRBV11-3 and J is TRBJ2-3; 7 nucleotides agree with TRBD1. This CDR3 is built from 14 residues. Trimming removed 2 bases from V and 4 bases from J; junction bases left unmatched: 3. Germline V gene sequence: CDR1 SGHNT, CDR2 YENEEA. The CDR3 reads CASSLRDRPDTQYF. The CDR3 nucleotides are TGTGCCAGCAGCTTAAGGGACAGACCAGATACGCAGTATTTT.

The chain carries TRBV10-3 and TRBJ2-5; TRBD2 matches 12 bases. The V and J ends lost 5 bases and 4 bases, in that order; junction bases with no gene match: 5. There are 15 residues in the CDR3. The V gene's germline CDR1 is ENHRY and CDR2 SYGVKD. The CDR3 protein is CAISRTSGEGETQYF. The DNA for the CDR3 is TGTGCCATCAGTCGGACTAGCGGGGAAGGAGAGACCCAGTACTTC.

V usage is TRBV6-5 and J usage is TRBJ2-1; no clear D. The germline V gene encodes CDR1 MNHEY and CDR2 SVGAGI. Trimming cost V 0 bases and J 6 bases, with 9 bases left between them. CDR3 length: 14 residues. The CDR3 DNA follows: TGTGCCAGCAGTTACTCAGGCCTGGCCAATGAGCAGTTCTTC. It translates to CASSYSGLANEQFF.

The chain has TRBV7-9 and TRBJ2-5; 7 bases agree with TRBD2. The end of the DNA aligns better with TRBJ2-7, so the J call may be wrong. From germline, CDR1 is SEHNR and CDR2 FQNEAQ (reference sequence). This CDR3 region has 14 residues. The CDR3 reads CASSSSGTYYEQYF. The CDR3, as DNA: TGTGCCAGCAGTTCGAGCGGGACCTACTACGAGCAGTACTTC.

The chain couples TRBV15 to TRBJ1-4; D remains unclear. CDR1 LNHNV and CDR2 YYDKDF come from the germline V gene (reference sequence). The CDR3 is made up of 12 amino acids. V lost 2 bases and J 8 bases, leaving 6 bases between the germline ends. Here the CDR3 DNA reads TGTGCCACCAGCAGACCCGGGGAAAAACTGTTTTTT. It is translated as CATSRPGEKLFF.

This chain connects TRBV9 to TRBJ1-3; D gene uncertain. V was trimmed by 4 bases and J by 2 bases, leaving 10 bases between them. The CDR3 spans 14 residues. The germline V gene encodes CDR1 SGDLS and CDR2 YYNGEE. CDR3 in DNA: TGTGCCAGCAGCCCTCCATACCCTGGAAACACCATATATTTT. This sequence encodes CASSPPYPGNTIYF.

This chain joins TRBV2 and TRBJ2-1; 7 nucleotides line up with TRBD2. The CDR3 covers 15 residues. Looked up from germline, CDR1 is SNHLY and CDR2 is FYNNEI. The V and J ends lost 9 bases and 2 bases, in that order; junction bases with no gene match: 10. DNA for the CDR3: TGTGCCAGGTTGAAAAGACTAGCCACCTACAATGAGCAGTTCTTC. Translation: CARLKRLATYNEQFF.

V and J are TRBV19 and TRBJ1-5, with 7 bases lining up with TRBD1. The germline CDR1 and CDR2 sequences are LNHDA and SQIVND (reference sequence). The trim removed 6 bases at V and 0 bases at J, leaving 5 bases unmatched. The CDR3 sequence is 15 residues long. CDR3 DNA sequence: TGTGCCAGTAGATGGGACAGCTATAGCAATCAGCCCCAGCATTTT. It codes for CASRWDSYSNQPQHF.

V usage is TRBV4-1 and J usage is TRBJ1-4, with 8 bases matching TRBD1. The J segment lost 6 bases and the V segment lost 2 bases, leaving 5 bases of the junction unmatched. This CDR3 contains 15 residues. CDR1 is MGHRA, CDR2 YSYEKL, per germline. The CDR3, as DNA: TGCGCCAGCAGCCAATTGACAGGGGTGGATGAAAAACTGTTTTTT. This codes for CASSQLTGVDEKLFF.

This sequence joins TRBV27 and TRBJ1-5; tentative D call: TRBD1 (6 bases). The CDR3 contains 15 residues. Germline V gene data show CDR1 as MNHEY and CDR2 as SMNVEV (reference sequence). The ends were cut back, 4 bases at V and 3 bases at J, with 13 bases in the middle. The CDR3 DNA is TGTGCCAGCAGTTCGGCAGGGGCATACAATCAGCCCCAGCATTTT. Amino acids: CASSSAGAYNQPQHF.

This clone has just one count. The chain employs TRBV7-9 and TRBJ2-7; D is unclear. Per germline, CDR1 SEHNR and CDR2 FQNEAQ (reference sequence). This CDR3 has 11 residues. Trimming stripped 7 bases from V and 7 bases from J, with 11 bases between. In DNA, the CDR3 is TGTGCCAGCACCGGAGTGTGGGAGCAGTACTTC. Encoded protein: CASTGVWEQYF.

The genes are TRBV9 and TRBJ1-4; D possibly corresponds to TRBD1 (5 bases). This CDR3 spans 14 amino acids. V dropped 4 bases and J dropped 6 bases, with 13 bases sitting between them. Looked up from germline, CDR1 is SGDLS and CDR2 is YYNGEE. The CDR3 loop is CASSPLGADEKLFF. CDR3 DNA sequence: TGTGCCAGCAGCCCCCTCGGGGCGGATGAAAAACTGTTTTTT.